A selection of T cell receptor beta chains follows, all from one sample in a study of OX40 agonist ivuxolimab in advanced cancers. The table came from immunoSEQ multiplex PCR; TCRdb's copy has only in-frame clones and leaves some out. Of roughly 80,000 clones listed, about nine tenths are singletons. Specimen: CD4+ or CD8+ T cells sorted from blood, collected in a trial of the OX40 agonist ivuxolimab. The source is an adult with an advanced solid tumor such as melanoma, head and neck, liver or kidney cancer. The CDR3 runs from the conserved cysteine through the conserved F or W. Fields, in order: J gene, V gene, clone size, D gene, CDR3 DNA, CDR3 protein. D genes are given only for firm matches. Size tells how often a clone was seen (once, few, many) or the class of an expanded clone, and some rows leave it out.

J: TRBJ1-1
V: TRBV6-1
size: NA
D: NA
DNA: TGTGCCAGCAGTGAAGTAGATGGCACTGAAGCTTTCTTT
CDR3: CASSEVDGTEAFF

J: TRBJ2-3
V: TRBV5-5
size: NA
D: NA
DNA: TGTGCCAGCAGCTTGGATCGTGGACCAGTGTATTTT
CDR3: CASSLDRGPVYF

J: TRBJ1-2
V: TRBV5-6
size: NA
D: NA
DNA: TGTGCCAGCAGCAAGGTGGATCTGGGTGGCTACACCTTC
CDR3: CASSKVDLGGYTF

J: TRBJ2-2
V: TRBV6-1
size: NA
D: NA
DNA: TGTGCCAGCATGCCAAAGAAGAACACCGGGGAGCTGTTTTTT
CDR3: CASMPKKNTGELFF

J: TRBJ1-2
V: TRBV5-4
size: NA
D: NA
DNA: TGTGCCAGCAGTTCCGGCGCCCTGGAAGCTAACTATGGCTACACCTTC
CDR3: CASSSGALEANYGYTF

J: TRBJ1-2
V: TRBV7-8
size: NA
D: TRBD1
DNA: TGTGCCAGCAGCTTACAACCGGGACAGGAGTATGGCTACACCTTC
CDR3: CASSLQPGQEYGYTF

J: TRBJ2-1
V: TRBV7-3
size: NA
D: TRBD2
DNA: TGTGCCAGCAGCCCCGGTAGCGGGGGCCACAATGAGCAGTTCTTC
CDR3: CASSPGSGGHNEQFF

J: TRBJ1-4
V: TRBV19
size: NA
D: NA
DNA: TGTGCCAGTAGATTCGACACTGAAAAACTGTTTTTT
CDR3: CASRFDTEKLFF

J: TRBJ1-2
V: TRBV19
size: NA
D: NA
DNA: TGTGCCAGTAGGATTACAGGGTTGGATGGCTACACCTTC
CDR3: CASRITGLDGYTF

J: TRBJ2-6
V: TRBV18
size: NA
D: NA
DNA: TGTGCCACTCACTGGAACTCTGGGGCCAACGTCCTGACTTTC
CDR3: CATHWNSGANVLTF

J: TRBJ2-2
V: TRBV5-4
size: NA
D: NA
DNA: TGTGCCAGCAGCCCGATTCGACAGAACACCGGGGAGCTGTTTTTT
CDR3: CASSPIRQNTGELFF

J: TRBJ2-7
V: TRBV7-2
size: NA
D: NA
DNA: TGTGCCAGCAGACGGCCGCACAGATCCTACGAGCAGTACTTC
CDR3: CASRRPHRSYEQYF

J: TRBJ1-3
V: TRBV9
size: NA
D: NA
DNA: TGTGCCAGCAGCGGGAGTCACTCTGGAAACACCATATATTTT
CDR3: CASSGSHSGNTIYF

J: TRBJ2-5
V: TRBV2
size: NA
D: NA
DNA: TGTGCCAGCAGTTACCAAGAGACCCAGTACTTC
CDR3: CASSYQETQYF

J: TRBJ1-2
V: TRBV6-5
size: NA
D: TRBD1
DNA: TGTGCCAGCAGTTACACCCGGGACAGGCCGATTTATGGCTACACCTTC
CDR3: CASSYTRDRPIYGYTF

J: TRBJ1-4
V: TRBV7-9
size: few
D: NA
DNA: TGTGCCAGCAGCCGGGACGTTAATGAAAAACTGTTTTTT
CDR3: CASSRDVNEKLFF

J: TRBJ1-1
V: TRBV2
size: NA
D: NA
DNA: TGTGCCAGCGGACCCCGGAGGGGCACTGAAGCTTTCTTT
CDR3: CASGPRRGTEAFF

J: TRBJ1-3
V: TRBV16
size: NA
D: NA
DNA: TGTGCCAGCAGCCGTCTCGAAAACACCATATATTTT
CDR3: CASSRLENTIYF

J: TRBJ1-1
V: TRBV6-5
size: NA
D: NA
DNA: TGTGCCAGCAGTTACACGATCGGGGTCAAGAACACTGAAGCTTTCTTT
CDR3: CASSYTIGVKNTEAFF

J: TRBJ2-7
V: TRBV29-1
size: NA
D: TRBD1
DNA: TGCAGCGTAAGGGACAGGGGGATCGACGAGCAGTACTTC
CDR3: CSVRDRGIDEQYF

J: TRBJ1-5
V: TRBV5-1
size: NA
D: NA
DNA: TGCGCCAGCAGCTCCTTCGGGGTCGGTCAGCCCCAGCATTTT
CDR3: CASSSFGVGQPQHF

J: TRBJ1-1
V: TRBV6-5
size: NA
D: NA
DNA: TGTGCCAGCACCCAACCTAGTAGGACTGAAGCTTTCTTT
CDR3: CASTQPSRTEAFF

J: TRBJ2-5
V: TRBV10-3
size: once
D: NA
DNA: TGTGCCATCAGGAAAGAACAGGCCCCTATAGGAGAGACCCAGTACTTC
CDR3: CAIRKEQAPIGETQYF

J: TRBJ1-2
V: TRBV28
size: NA
D: NA
DNA: TGTGCCAGCAGTAAACAGGAGGATGGCTACACCTTC
CDR3: CASSKQEDGYTF

J: TRBJ1-4
V: TRBV5-1
size: NA
D: TRBD1
DNA: TGCGCCAGCAGCCTCGGGGACAGGGGGGATGAAAAACTGTTTTTT
CDR3: CASSLGDRGDEKLFF

J: TRBJ1-1
V: TRBV6-6
size: NA
D: NA
DNA: TGTGCCAGCAGTTACGGGGACAACACTGAAGCTTTCTTT
CDR3: CASSYGDNTEAFF

J: TRBJ1-2
V: TRBV18
size: NA
D: NA
DNA: TGTGCCAGCTCACCAAACGACAACAACTATGGCTACACCTTC
CDR3: CASSPNDNNYGYTF

J: TRBJ2-1
V: TRBV2
size: once
D: TRBD1
DNA: TGTGCCAGCAGTGAAAGTGGGACAGGGGGCGCATCACTCTTC
CDR3: CASSESGTGGASLF

J: TRBJ1-2
V: TRBV28
size: NA
D: NA
DNA: TGTGCCAGCAGATCGGGGGCTAACTATGGCTACACCTTC
CDR3: CASRSGANYGYTF

J: TRBJ1-1
V: TRBV28
size: NA
D: NA
DNA: TGTGCCAGCAGCCGCACAGGGTCGAACACTGAAGCTTTCTTT
CDR3: CASSRTGSNTEAFF

J: TRBJ2-1
V: TRBV9
size: once
D: TRBD2
DNA: TGTGCCAGCAGCGTAGCCCCTAGCGGGGGGGAGCAGTTCTTC
CDR3: CASSVAPSGGEQFF

J: TRBJ2-5
V: TRBV5-6
size: NA
D: TRBD2
DNA: TGTGCCAGCAGCTTGAAGGCTAGCGGACACCAAGAGACCCAGTACTTC
CDR3: CASSLKASGHQETQYF

J: TRBJ2-2
V: TRBV10-1
size: NA
D: NA
DNA: TGCGCCAGCAGTGAGCCGGGGGCGTTGGGTGTCCTGTTTTTT
CDR3: CASSEPGALGVLFF

J: TRBJ1-4
V: TRBV6-6
size: NA
D: NA
DNA: TGTGCCAGCAGCCGCGTCGGGGGTGAAAAACTGTTTTTT
CDR3: CASSRVGGEKLFF

J: TRBJ2-1
V: TRBV7-3
size: NA
D: TRBD2
DNA: TGTGCCAGCAGCCTTTTCTCGGGACTAGGTGGCAATGAGCAGTTCTTC
CDR3: CASSLFSGLGGNEQFF

J: TRBJ1-5
V: TRBV19
size: NA
D: NA
DNA: TGTGCCAGCAGGGCCTTTCGAACGGGTCAGCCCCAGCATTTT
CDR3: CASRAFRTGQPQHF

J: TRBJ2-7
V: TRBV6-6
size: few
D: TRBD1
DNA: TGTGCCAGCGGACAGGGCGCTTCCTACGAGCAGTACTTC
CDR3: CASGQGASYEQYF

J: TRBJ1-2
V: TRBV14
size: NA
D: TRBD1
DNA: TGTGCCAGCAGCCGGGTCACCGGGACAGCCTATGGCTACACCTTC
CDR3: CASSRVTGTAYGYTF

J: TRBJ2-3
V: TRBV10-1
size: NA
D: TRBD2
DNA: TGCGCCAGCAGTGTTGGGGGGGGTTCTCCCCCCGATACGCAGTATTTT
CDR3: CASSVGGGSPPDTQYF

J: TRBJ1-1
V: TRBV6-1
size: NA
D: NA
DNA: TGTGCCAGCAGTGAAGCGGCAGGGCCCTCCCGGGCTTTCTTT
CDR3: CASSEAAGPSRAFF

J: TRBJ1-2
V: TRBV7-9
size: NA
D: TRBD1
DNA: TGTGCCAGCAGCTTACTCGGACAGGGGAATGGCTACACCTTC
CDR3: CASSLLGQGNGYTF

J: TRBJ2-7
V: TRBV7-2
size: NA
D: NA
DNA: TGTGCCAGCAGCCGGCCGACAGACTACCACGAGCAGTACTTC
CDR3: CASSRPTDYHEQYF

J: TRBJ2-3
V: TRBV27
size: NA
D: TRBD2
DNA: TGTGCCAGCAGTCCTTCCGGGACTAGGAGCACAGATACGCAGTATTTT
CDR3: CASSPSGTRSTDTQYF

J: TRBJ2-7
V: TRBV5-5
size: NA
D: NA
DNA: TGTGCCAGCAATGTAGGCCCGGGCTCCTACGAGCAGTACTTC
CDR3: CASNVGPGSYEQYF

J: TRBJ1-5
V: TRBV2
size: NA
D: NA
DNA: TGTGCCAGCAAGGGGATCGGCAGCGCTCTTAATCAGCCCCAGCATTTT
CDR3: CASKGIGSALNQPQHF

J: TRBJ2-7
V: TRBV7-8
size: NA
D: NA
DNA: TGTGCCAGCAGCTTAGCGGGTGGCGGCTACGAGCAGTACTTC
CDR3: CASSLAGGGYEQYF

J: TRBJ2-7
V: TRBV5-1
size: NA
D: TRBD2
DNA: TGCGCCAGCACCGGGGGTAGCGGGACTTACGAGCAGTACTTC
CDR3: CASTGGSGTYEQYF